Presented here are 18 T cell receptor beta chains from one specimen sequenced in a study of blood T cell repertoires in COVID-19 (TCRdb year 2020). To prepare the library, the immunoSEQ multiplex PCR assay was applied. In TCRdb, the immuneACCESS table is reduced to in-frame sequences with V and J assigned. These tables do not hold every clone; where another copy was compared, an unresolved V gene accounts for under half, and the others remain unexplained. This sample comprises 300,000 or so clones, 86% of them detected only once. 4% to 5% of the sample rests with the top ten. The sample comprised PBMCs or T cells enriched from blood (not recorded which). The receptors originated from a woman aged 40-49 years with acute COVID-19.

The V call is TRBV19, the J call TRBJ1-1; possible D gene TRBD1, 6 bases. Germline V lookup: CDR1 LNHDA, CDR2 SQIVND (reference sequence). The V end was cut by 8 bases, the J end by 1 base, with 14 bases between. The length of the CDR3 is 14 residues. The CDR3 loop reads CASSATGRNTEAFF. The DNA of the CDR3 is TGTGCCAGTTCTGCCACAGGGAGGAACACTGAAGCTTTCTTT.

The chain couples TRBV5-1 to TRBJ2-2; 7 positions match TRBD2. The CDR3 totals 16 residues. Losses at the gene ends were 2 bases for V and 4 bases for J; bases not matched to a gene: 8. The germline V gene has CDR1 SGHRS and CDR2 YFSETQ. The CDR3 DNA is TGCGCCAGCAGCTTCTGGGGAGGGATGATCACCGGGGAGCTGTTTTTT. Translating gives CASSFWGGMITGELFF. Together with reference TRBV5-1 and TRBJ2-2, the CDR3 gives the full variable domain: KAGVTQTPRYLIKTRGQQVTLSCSPISGHRSVSWYQQTPGQGLQFLFEYFSETQRNKGNFPGRFSGRQFSNSRSEMNVSTLELGDSALYLCASSFWGGMITGELFFGEGSRLTVL.

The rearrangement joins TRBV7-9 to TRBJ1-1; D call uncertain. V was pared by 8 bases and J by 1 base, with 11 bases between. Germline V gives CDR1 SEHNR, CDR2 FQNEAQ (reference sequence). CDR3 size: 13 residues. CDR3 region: CASYGPGNTEAFF. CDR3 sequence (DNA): TGTGCCAGCTATGGGCCCGGGAACACTGAAGCTTTCTTT. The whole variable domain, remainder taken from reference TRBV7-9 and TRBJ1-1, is DTGVSQNPRHKITKRGQNVTFRCDPISEHNRLYWYRQTLGQGPEFLTYFQNEAQLEKSRLLSDRFSAERPKGSFSTLEIQRTEQGDSAMYLCASYGPGNTEAFFGQGTRLTVV.

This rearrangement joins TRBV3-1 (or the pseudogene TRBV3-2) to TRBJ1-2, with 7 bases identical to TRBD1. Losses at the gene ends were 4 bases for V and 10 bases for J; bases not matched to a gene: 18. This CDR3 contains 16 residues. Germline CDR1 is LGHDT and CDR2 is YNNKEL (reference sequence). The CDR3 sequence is CASSPTIGQVQMFYTF. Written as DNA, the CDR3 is TGTGCCAGCAGCCCCACCATTGGACAGGTCCAGATGTTCTACACCTTC.

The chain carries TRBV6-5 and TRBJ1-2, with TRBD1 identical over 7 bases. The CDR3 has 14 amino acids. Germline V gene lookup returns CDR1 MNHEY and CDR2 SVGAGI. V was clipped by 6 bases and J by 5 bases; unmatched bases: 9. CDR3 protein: CASRRTGAGYGYTF. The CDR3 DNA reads TGTGCCAGCAGGCGCACAGGGGCAGGGTATGGCTACACCTTC.

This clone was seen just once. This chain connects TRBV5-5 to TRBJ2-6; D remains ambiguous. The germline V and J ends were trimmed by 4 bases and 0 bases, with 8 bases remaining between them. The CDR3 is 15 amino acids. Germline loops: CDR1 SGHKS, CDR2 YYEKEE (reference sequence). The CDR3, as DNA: TGTGCCAGCAGCCGCGCGCTCTCTGGGGCCAACGTCCTGACTTTC. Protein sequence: CASSRALSGANVLTF.

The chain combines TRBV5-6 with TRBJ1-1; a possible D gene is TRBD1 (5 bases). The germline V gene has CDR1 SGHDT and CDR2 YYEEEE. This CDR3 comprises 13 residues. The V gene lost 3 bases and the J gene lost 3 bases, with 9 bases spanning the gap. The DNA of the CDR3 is TGTGCCAGCAGCTCTAGGGGCTACACTGAAGCTTTCTTT. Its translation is CASSSRGYTEAFF.

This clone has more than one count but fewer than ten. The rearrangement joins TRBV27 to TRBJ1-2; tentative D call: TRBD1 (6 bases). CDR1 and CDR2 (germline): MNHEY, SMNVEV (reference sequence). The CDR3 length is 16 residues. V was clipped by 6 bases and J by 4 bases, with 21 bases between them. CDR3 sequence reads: CASRNGDWTASYGYTF. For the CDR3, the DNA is TGTGCCAGCAGAAATGGCGATTGGACAGCTAGCTATGGCTACACCTTC.

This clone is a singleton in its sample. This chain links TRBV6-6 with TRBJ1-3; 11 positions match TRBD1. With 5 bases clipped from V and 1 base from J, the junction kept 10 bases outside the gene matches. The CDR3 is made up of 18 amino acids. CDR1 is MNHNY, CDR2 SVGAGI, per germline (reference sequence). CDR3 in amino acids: CASSLRDRGLGSGNTIYF. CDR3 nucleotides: TGTGCCAGCAGTCTCCGGGACAGGGGGTTGGGATCTGGAAACACCATATATTTT.

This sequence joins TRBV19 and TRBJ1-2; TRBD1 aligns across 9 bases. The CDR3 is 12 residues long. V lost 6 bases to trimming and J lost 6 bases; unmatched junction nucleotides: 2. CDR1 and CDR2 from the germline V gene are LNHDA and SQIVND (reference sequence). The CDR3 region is CASRGQGDGYTF. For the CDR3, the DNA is TGTGCCAGTAGGGGACAGGGCGATGGCTACACCTTC. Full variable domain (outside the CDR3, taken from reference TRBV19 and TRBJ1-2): DGGITQSPKYLFRKEGQNVTLSCEQNLNHDAMYWYRQDPGQGLRLIYYSQIVNDFQKGDIAEGYSVSREKKESFPLTVTSAQKNPTAFYLCASRGQGDGYTFGSGTRLTVV.

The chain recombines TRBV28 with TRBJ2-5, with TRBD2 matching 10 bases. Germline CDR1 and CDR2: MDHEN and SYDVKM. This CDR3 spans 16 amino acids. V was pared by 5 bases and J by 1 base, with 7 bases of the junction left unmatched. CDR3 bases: TGTGCCAGCAGTCCTCCAGCGGGAGGGATCCAAGAGACCCAGTACTTC. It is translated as CASSPPAGGIQETQYF.

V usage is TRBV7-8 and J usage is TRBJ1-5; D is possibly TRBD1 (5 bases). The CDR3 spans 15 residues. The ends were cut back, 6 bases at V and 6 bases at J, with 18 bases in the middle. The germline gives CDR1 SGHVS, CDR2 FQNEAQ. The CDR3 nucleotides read TGTGCCAGCAGTCCACACCAGGGTGACCCTCAGCCCCAGCATTTT. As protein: CASSPHQGDPQPQHF.

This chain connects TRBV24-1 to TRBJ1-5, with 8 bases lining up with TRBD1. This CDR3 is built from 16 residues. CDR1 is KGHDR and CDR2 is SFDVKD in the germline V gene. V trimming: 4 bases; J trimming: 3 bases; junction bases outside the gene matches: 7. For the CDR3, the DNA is TGTGCCACCAGTGACGCAGGACAGGGCACCAATCAGCCCCAGCATTTT. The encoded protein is CATSDAGQGTNQPQHF.

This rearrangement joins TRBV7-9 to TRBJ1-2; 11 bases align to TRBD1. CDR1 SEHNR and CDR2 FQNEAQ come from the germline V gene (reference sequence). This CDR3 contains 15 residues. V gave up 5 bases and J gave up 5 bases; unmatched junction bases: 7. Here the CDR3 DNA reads TGTGCCAGCAGCACTGGACAGGGGGCATTTTATGGCTACACCTTC. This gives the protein CASSTGQGAFYGYTF.

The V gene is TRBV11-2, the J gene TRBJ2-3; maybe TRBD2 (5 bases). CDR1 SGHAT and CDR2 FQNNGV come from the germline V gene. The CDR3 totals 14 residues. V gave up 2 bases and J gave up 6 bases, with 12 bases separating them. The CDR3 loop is CASSLILGGDTQYF. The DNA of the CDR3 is TGTGCCAGCAGCTTAATACTAGGCGGGGATACGCAGTATTTT. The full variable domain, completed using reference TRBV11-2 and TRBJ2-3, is EAGVAQSPRYKIIEKRQSVAFWCNPISGHATLYWYQQILGQGPKLLIQFQNNGVVDDSQLPKDRFSAERLKGVDSTLKIQPAKLEDSAVYLCASSLILGGDTQYFGPGTRLTVL.

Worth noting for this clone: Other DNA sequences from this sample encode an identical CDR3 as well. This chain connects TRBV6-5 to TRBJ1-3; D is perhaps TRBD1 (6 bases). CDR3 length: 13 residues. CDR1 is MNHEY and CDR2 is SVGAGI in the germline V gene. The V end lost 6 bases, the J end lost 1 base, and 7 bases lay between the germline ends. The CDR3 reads CASSTGSGNTIYF. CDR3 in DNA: TGTGCCAGCAGCACAGGGTCTGGAAACACCATATATTTT.

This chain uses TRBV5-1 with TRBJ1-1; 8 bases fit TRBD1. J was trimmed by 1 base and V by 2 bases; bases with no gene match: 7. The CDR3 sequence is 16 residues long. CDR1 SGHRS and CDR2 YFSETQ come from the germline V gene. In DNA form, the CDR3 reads TGCGCCAGCAGCTTAGGGACAGGTTACCAGAACACTGAAGCTTTCTTT. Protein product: CASSLGTGYQNTEAFF.

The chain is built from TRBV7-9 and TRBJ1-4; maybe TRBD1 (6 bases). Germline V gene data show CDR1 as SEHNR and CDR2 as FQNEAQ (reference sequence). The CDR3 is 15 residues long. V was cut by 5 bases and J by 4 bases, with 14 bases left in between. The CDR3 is CASSLYRVDNEKLFF. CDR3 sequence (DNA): TGTGCCAGCAGCCTCTACAGGGTCGATAATGAAAAACTGTTTTTT.